These 27 T cell receptor beta chains came from one sample sequenced in a study of T cell responses to AZD1222 COVID-19 vaccine. Method: immunoSEQ multiplex PCR; TCRdb's copy keeps in-frame clones and lacks some. The repertoire holds 110,000 to 150,000 clones, with under 95% as singletons. This sample comprised peripheral blood, obtained 28 days after the second AZD1222 dose. Receptor source: an adult who received the AZD1222 COVID-19 vaccine.

The chain uses TRBV7-3 and TRBJ2-1; perhaps TRBD2 as D (6 bases). V gave up 6 bases and J gave up 6 bases, with 15 bases separating them. CDR1 SGHTA and CDR2 FQGTGA come from the germline V gene. This CDR3 contains 14 residues. DNA for the CDR3: TGTGCCAGCAGTCCTAGGGGTAGCGGCAATGAGCAGTTCTTC. It specifies CASSPRGSGNEQFF.

The chain carries TRBV7-7 and TRBJ2-1; D uncertain. Germline V lookup: CDR1 SSHAT, CDR2 FNYEAQ (reference sequence). The CDR3 is 13 amino acids. V lost 5 bases and J 5 bases, leaving 10 bases between the germline ends. This CDR3 is CASSLARNNEQFF. CDR3 coding DNA: TGTGCCAGCAGCCTGGCACGCAACAATGAGCAGTTCTTC.

The V and J genes are TRBV2 and TRBJ1-5; 7 nucleotides agree with TRBD1. V shed 8 bases and J 2 bases; nucleotides not matched to a gene: 9. The CDR3 is 15 residues long. Germline loops: CDR1 SNHLY, CDR2 FYNNEI. The CDR3 sequence: CASCRQGGGNQPQHF. Written as DNA, the CDR3 is TGTGCCAGCTGCCGACAGGGCGGAGGCAATCAGCCCCAGCATTTT.

This chain uses TRBV5-6 with TRBJ1-2, with 7 bases fitting TRBD1. The germline gives CDR1 SGHDT, CDR2 YYEEEE. J was trimmed by 7 bases and V by 0 bases; bases with no gene match: 3. The CDR3 totals 13 residues. The CDR3 DNA follows: TGTGCCAGCAGCTTGGCCCAGGGGGGTGGCTACACCTTC. Residues: CASSLAQGGGYTF.

The chain couples TRBV3-1 (or the pseudogene TRBV3-2) to TRBJ2-5; tentative D call: TRBD2 (5 bases). Germline-derived CDR1 and CDR2 are LGHDT and YNNKEL (reference sequence). Trimming stripped 3 bases from V and 5 bases from J, with 10 bases between. CDR3 length equals 13 residues. The CDR3 sequence is CASSQSRGETQYF. In nucleotides, the CDR3 is TGTGCCAGCAGCCAGTCTAGAGGGGAGACCCAGTACTTC.

The genes are TRBV7-6 and TRBJ2-3, with D unresolved. Trimming stripped 0 bases from V and 2 bases from J, with 0 bases between. CDR1 and CDR2 from the germline V gene are SGHVS and FNYEAQ. The CDR3 length is 12 residues. This chain's CDR3 is CASSLATDTQYF. CDR3 nucleotide sequence: TGTGCCAGCAGCTTAGCCACAGATACGCAGTATTTT.

The CDR3 DNA sequence: TGTGCCTGGAGTGGGGGGGGGAATGCCTACGAGCAGTACTTC. This gives the protein CAWSGGGNAYEQYF. The rearrangement uses TRBV30 and TRBJ2-7; 7 nucleotides agree with TRBD2. Trimming removed 1 base from V and 2 bases from J; junction bases left unmatched: 5. Per the germline V gene, CDR1 is GTSNPN and CDR2 is SVGIG (reference sequence). The CDR3 has 14 residues.

This clone was seen only once. The chain couples TRBV19 to TRBJ1-1, with D tentatively TRBD1 (6 bases). This CDR3 is 16 amino acids long. V was clipped by 7 bases and J by 5 bases, with 23 bases between them. Germline CDR1 and CDR2: LNHDA and SQIVND (reference sequence). The CDR3 bases are TGTGCCAGTACAGAGCAAGTAGCTACAGGGAGTACTGAAGCTTTCTTT. Its protein product is CASTEQVATGSTEAFF.

The rearrangement uses TRBV5-6 and TRBJ1-1; D gene ambiguous. V gave up 1 base and J gave up 2 bases, with 0 bases separating them. Germline V gene sequence: CDR1 SGHDT, CDR2 YYEEEE. The CDR3 totals 11 residues. The CDR3 DNA is TGTGCCAGCAGCTTGAACACTGAAGCTTTCTTT. The encoded protein is CASSLNTEAFF.

This rearrangement joins TRBV29-1 to TRBJ2-3; 11 bases are shared with TRBD2. Trimming took 8 bases from V and 3 from J; bases not matched to a gene: 7. The CDR3 runs 14 residues. CDR1 is SQVTM, CDR2 ANQGSEA, per germline. This CDR3 is CSSRASGRTDTQYF. The DNA of the CDR3 is TGCAGCTCTCGGGCTAGCGGGAGGACAGATACGCAGTATTTT.

V gene TRBV5-5 combines with J gene TRBJ2-5; no clear D. With 0 bases removed from V and 0 bases from J, the gap between germline ends came to 18 bases. The length of the CDR3 is 18 residues. Germline CDR1 and CDR2: SGHKS and YYEKEE (reference sequence). The CDR3 reads CASSLALVGPMNQETQYF. The CDR3 DNA reads TGTGCCAGCAGCTTGGCCCTAGTCGGTCCTATGAACCAAGAGACCCAGTACTTC.

The table lists this clone with a count of one. J is TRBJ1-3 and V is TRBV6-1; D may be TRBD1 (6 bases). CDR3 length: 16 amino acids. Trimming removed 0 bases from V and 0 bases from J, with 9 bases in between. Germline assignment: CDR1 MNHNS and CDR2 SASEGT. For the CDR3, the DNA is TGTGCCAGCAGTGAAGCTACAGGGACCTCTGGAAACACCATATATTTT. Encoded protein: CASSEATGTSGNTIYF.

CDR3 protein: CASSYLGADEQYF. The CDR3 DNA reads as TGTGCCAGCAGTTACTTGGGGGCGGACGAGCAGTACTTC. V gene TRBV6-5 combines with J gene TRBJ2-7, with D possibly matching TRBD1 (6 bases). Germline CDR1 reads MNHEY; CDR2 reads SVGAGI. Trimming shortened V by 1 base and J by 5 bases, and 9 bases separated the two germline ends. The CDR3 has 13 residues.

J is TRBJ1-4 and V is TRBV5-1, with 8 bases that match TRBD1. J lost 6 bases, V lost 5 bases, and 6 bases had no gene match. CDR1 SGHRS and CDR2 YFSETQ come from the germline V gene. The CDR3 is 14 residues long. Here the CDR3 reads CASSPRGRDEKLFF. CDR3 coding DNA: TGCGCCAGCAGTCCCAGGGGGCGAGATGAAAAACTGTTTTTT.

The chain employs TRBV9 and TRBJ2-3, with D possibly called TRBD1 or TRBD2 (5 bases each). Germline assignment: CDR1 SGDLS and CDR2 YYNGEE. This CDR3 comprises 15 residues. Trimming removed 4 bases at V and 1 base at J, with 13 bases between. DNA of the CDR3: TGTGCCAGCAGCCCCCGGGACGGCCGCACAGATACGCAGTATTTT. This translates into CASSPRDGRTDTQYF.

The chain has TRBV7-9 and TRBJ2-7; D ambiguous. Per the germline V gene, CDR1 is SEHNR and CDR2 is FQNEAQ (reference sequence). The ends were cut back, 4 bases at V and 6 bases at J, with 16 bases in the middle. The CDR3 has 14 amino acids. CDR3 loop: CASSSDAPGGEQYF. The CDR3 DNA reads TGTGCCAGCAGCTCGGACGCCCCCGGCGGCGAGCAGTACTTC. Full variable domain (missing parts from reference TRBV7-9 and TRBJ2-7): DTGVSQNPRHKITKRGQNVTFRCDPISEHNRLYWYRQTLGQGPEFLTYFQNEAQLEKSRLLSDRFSAERPKGSFSTLEIQRTEQGDSAMYLCASSSDAPGGEQYFGPGTRLTVT.

J is TRBJ1-5 and V is TRBV6-5, with D tentatively TRBD1 (6 bases). With 11 bases removed from V and 0 bases from J, the gap between germline ends came to 11 bases. The CDR3 contains 13 residues. Per the germline V gene, CDR1 is MNHEY and CDR2 is SVGAGI. In DNA form, the CDR3 reads TGTGCCTCAGGGGAGCATAGCAATCAGCCCCAGCATTTT. This codes for CASGEHSNQPQHF.

The chain uses TRBV15 and TRBJ2-3; D gene uncertain. This CDR3 has 13 amino acids. Germline V gene lookup returns CDR1 LNHNV and CDR2 YYDKDF (reference sequence). Trimming shortened V by 0 bases and J by 2 bases, and 3 bases separated the two germline ends. The CDR3 bases are TGTGCCACCAGCAGAGACTTCACAGATACGCAGTATTTT. This translates into CATSRDFTDTQYF.

The chain couples TRBV5-4 to TRBJ1-1; unclear D gene. Germline CDR1 reads SGHNT; CDR2 reads YYREEE (reference sequence). V lost 1 base and J 3 bases, leaving 13 bases between the germline ends. CDR3 length: 15 amino acids. The chain's CDR3 is CASSLLGLVDTEAFF. CDR3 sequence (DNA): TGTGCCAGCAGCTTGTTAGGCTTGGTAGACACTGAAGCTTTCTTT.

This chain connects TRBV7-3 to TRBJ1-1, with TRBD1 as a possible D gene (6 bases). The CDR3 sequence is 13 residues long. Germline V CDR1 and CDR2: SGHTA, FQGTGA. Trimming took off 7 bases at V and 1 base at J, with 10 bases between the two ends. The CDR3, as DNA: TGTGCCAGCACGGGACAAAAGAACACTGAAGCTTTCTTT. It encodes CASTGQKNTEAFF.

The genes are TRBV24-1 and TRBJ2-1; 9 bases line up with TRBD2. The V gene's germline CDR1 is KGHDR and CDR2 SFDVKD. V lost 3 bases, J lost 8 bases, and 4 bases stayed unmatched. The CDR3 totals 14 residues. CDR3 nucleotides: TGTGCCACCAGTGATGGCGGGAGGGAATATGAGCAGTTCTTC. Its protein is CATSDGGREYEQFF.

The V call is TRBV6-5, the J call TRBJ1-5; 8 nucleotides agree with TRBD1. The CDR3 has 14 residues. Germline CDR1 reads MNHEY; CDR2 reads SVGAGI. V gave up 11 bases and J gave up 0 bases; unmatched junction bases: 6. In DNA, the CDR3 is TGTGCCGGGGGACAGGTCCCTAGCAATCAGCCCCAGCATTTT. Translation: CAGGQVPSNQPQHF.

The chain uses TRBV10-2 and TRBJ1-4; D unresolved. The germline CDR1 and CDR2 sequences are WSHSY and SAAADI. This CDR3 has 13 residues. Trimming removed 2 bases at V and 8 bases at J, with 9 bases between. CDR3 sequence: CASSEMWREKLFF. CDR3 DNA sequence: TGCGCCAGCAGTGAGATGTGGAGAGAAAAACTGTTTTTT.

The CDR3 region is CASSSQGGNYGYTF. DNA of the CDR3: TGTGCCAGCAGTTCGCAGGGAGGTAACTATGGCTACACCTTC. The V and J genes are TRBV28 and TRBJ1-2; possibly TRBD1 for D (5 bases). CDR1 is MDHEN and CDR2 is SYDVKM in the germline V gene. CDR3 length equals 14 residues. The V end was cut by 4 bases, the J end by 1 base, with 10 bases between.

The chain combines TRBV7-9 with TRBJ1-1; D may be TRBD1 (6 bases). Germline CDR1 SEHNR, CDR2 FQNEAQ (reference sequence). V lost 6 bases to trimming and J lost 7 bases, with 12 bases between them. This CDR3 comprises 12 residues. CDR3 sequence (DNA): TGTGCCAGCAGTCCACAGGGTATTGAAGCTTTCTTT. Translated, it gives CASSPQGIEAFF.

The chain has TRBV11-2 and TRBJ1-2, with D hard to call. From germline, CDR1 is SGHAT and CDR2 FQNNGV. V was pared by 6 bases and J by 3 bases, with 11 bases between. This CDR3 comprises 13 residues. In nucleotides, the CDR3 is TGTGCCAGCAGTGTCGCCCTAGACTATGGCTACACCTTC. As protein: CASSVALDYGYTF. The full variable domain, its missing parts supplied by reference TRBV11-2 and TRBJ1-2, is EAGVAQSPRYKIIEKRQSVAFWCNPISGHATLYWYQQILGQGPKLLIQFQNNGVVDDSQLPKDRFSAERLKGVDSTLKIQPAKLEDSAVYLCASSVALDYGYTFGSGTRLTVV.

The chain joins TRBV5-1 to TRBJ1-4, with 9 bases identical to TRBD1. The CDR3 has 16 residues. Germline CDR1 SGHRS, CDR2 YFSETQ. Trimming took 4 bases from V and 8 from J; bases not matched to a gene: 12. CDR3 DNA sequence: TGCGCCAGCAGCCAGGGCTACGGGACAGGGTACGAAAAACTGTTTTTT. Protein sequence: CASSQGYGTGYEKLFF. The full variable domain, its missing parts supplied by reference TRBV5-1 and TRBJ1-4, is KAGVTQTPRYLIKTRGQQVTLSCSPISGHRSVSWYQQTPGQGLQFLFEYFSETQRNKGNFPGRFSGRQFSNSRSEMNVSTLELGDSALYLCASSQGYGTGYEKLFFGSGTQLSVL.